This entry lists 21 T cell receptor beta chains sequenced from one sample in a study of CD8+CD57+ T cells in acquired aplastic anemia. Selection for sequencing was limited to patients who had shown CD8+CD57+ cell expansion by flow cytometry. Profiling that covered TCR beta VDJ and CDR3 relied on genomic DNA as its template. TCRdb ran MiXCR on the reads and lists one entry per CDR3 protein. Among 310,000 or so distinct CDR3 sequences, about 50% were seen once, and the ten largest hold around 1.3%. The sample taken for sequencing was sorted CD4+, CD8+, or CD8+CD57+ T cells (not recorded which) from PBMCs. The source of these receptors is a human donor with aplastic anemia.

The rearrangement joins TRBV2 to TRBJ1-4; no clear D. The CDR3 runs to 16 residues. Germline CDR1 and CDR2: SNHLY and FYNNEI. V was clipped by 8 bases and J by 7 bases, with 23 bases between them. The CDR3 nucleotides read TGTGCCAGCGAGCCCCGTGCAGCAACGGGCGCTGAAAAACTGTTTTTT. Translated, it gives CASEPRAATGAEKLFF.

V usage is TRBV7-8 and J usage is TRBJ2-1; 9 bases match TRBD2. V was pared by 7 bases and J by 4 bases, with 5 bases of the junction left unmatched. This CDR3 has 14 residues. CDR1 and CDR2 from the germline V gene are SGHVS and FQNEAQ. CDR3 region: CASTVGLAYNEQFF. The DNA of the CDR3 is TGTGCCAGCACCGTGGGACTAGCATACAATGAGCAGTTCTTC.

In this sample, this clonotype turned up once. The chain joins TRBV5-6 to TRBJ2-7, with 9 bases matching TRBD2. This CDR3 region has 14 residues. The trim removed 4 bases at V and 2 bases at J, leaving 4 bases unmatched. The germline V gene has CDR1 SGHDT and CDR2 YYEEEE. CDR3 protein: CASSQGLATYEQYF. The CDR3 DNA follows: TGTGCCAGCAGCCAGGGACTAGCAACCTACGAGCAGTACTTC.

J is TRBJ2-3 and V is TRBV5-1; possible D gene TRBD1, 6 bases. The germline V and J ends were trimmed by 3 bases and 4 bases, with 15 bases remaining between them. Germline V CDR1 and CDR2: SGHRS, YFSETQ. The CDR3 has 15 residues. The CDR3 DNA sequence: TGCGCCAGCAGCTGGGGGCAGGGCCGAGCAGATACGCAGTATTTT. It is translated as CASSWGQGRADTQYF.

The CDR3 reads CSARDYTGPANTEAFF. The CDR3 DNA reads as TGCAGTGCTAGAGATTACACAGGGCCCGCCAACACTGAAGCTTTCTTT. This rearrangement joins TRBV20-1 to TRBJ1-1; D may be TRBD1 (6 bases). CDR1 and CDR2 from the germline V gene are DFQATT and SNEGSKA (reference sequence). The CDR3 has 16 residues. Trimming stripped 0 bases from V and 2 bases from J, with 16 bases between.

In its sample, this clonotype was seen many times. The rearrangement links TRBV5-1 to TRBJ2-7; 10 bases are shared with TRBD1. The junction had 11 bases not matched to a gene; V was cut back by 4 bases and J by 4 bases. The CDR3 has 16 amino acids. The V gene's germline CDR1 is SGHRS and CDR2 YFSETQ. CDR3 loop: CASSGRDRGGRYEQYF. CDR3 nucleotide sequence: TGCGCCAGCAGCGGACGGGACAGGGGAGGCCGATACGAGCAGTACTTC.

To note about this clonotype: The germline gene is not matched at one end of the junction; a read error may be the cause. V gene TRBV20-1 combines with J gene TRBJ2-7; the match to TRBD2 covers 13 bases. Germline V gene sequence: CDR1 DFQATT, CDR2 SNEGSKA (reference sequence). The CDR3 has 15 residues. CDR3 loop: CSARLGLAGTYEQHF. The CDR3 region has the DNA TGCAGTGCTCGATTGGGACTAGCGGGAACCTACGAGCAGCACTTC.

The V gene is TRBV6-2 or TRBV6-3, the J gene TRBJ2-7; 8 bases map to TRBD2. Looked up from germline, CDR1 is MNHEY and CDR2 is SVGEGT. V lost 11 bases, J lost 1 base, and 7 bases stayed unmatched. This CDR3 spans 13 amino acids. In DNA form, the CDR3 reads TGTGCCTCCGTCGGGGGGGGTTCCTACGAGCAGTACTTC. Protein sequence: CASVGGGSYEQYF.

This clonotype was recorded a few times. The CDR3 loop is CASSLVTQFF. CDR3 sequence (DNA): TGTGCCAGCAGCTTAGTCACTCAGTTCTTC. The rearrangement joins TRBV7-9 to TRBJ2-1; no clear D gene. V was cut by 1 base and J by 13 bases, with 5 bases left in between. CDR3 length: 10 residues. Looked up from germline, CDR1 is SEHNR and CDR2 is FQNEAQ (reference sequence).

This clonotype was observed many times. The rearrangement joins TRBV5-5 to TRBJ1-1; D may be TRBD1 (5 bases). The V and J ends lost 3 bases and 4 bases respectively, with 10 bases between them. Germline V CDR1 and CDR2: SGHKS, YYEKEE (reference sequence). The CDR3 has 13 residues. CDR3 sequence reads: CASSYRQTTEAFF. The DNA for the CDR3 is TGTGCCAGCAGCTACAGACAGACCACTGAAGCTTTCTTT. The whole variable domain, filled in from reference TRBV5-5 and TRBJ1-1, reads DAGVTQSPTHLIKTRGQQVTLRCSPISGHKSVSWYQQVLGQGPQFIFQYYEKEERGRGNFPDRFSARQFPNYSSELNVNALLLGDSALYLCASSYRQTTEAFFGQGTRLTVV.

J is TRBJ2-1 and V is TRBV29-1; 9 bases fit TRBD1. V shed 1 base, J shed 8 bases, and the junction held 6 bases outside the gene matches. The germline gives CDR1 SQVTM, CDR2 ANQGSEA. The length of the CDR3 is 14 residues. The CDR3 loop reads CSVEVLDRGYEQFF. The CDR3 nucleotides are TGCAGCGTTGAAGTGTTGGACAGGGGTTATGAGCAGTTCTTC.

This clonotype was seen ten or more times. The chain links TRBV7-3 to TRBJ2-5; D ambiguous. The CDR3 length is 11 residues. Germline CDR1 reads SGHTA; CDR2 reads FQGTGA. Trimming left V 4 bases short and J 5 bases short, with 5 bases between. CDR3: CASSSPETQYF. CDR3 DNA sequence: TGTGCCAGCAGCTCTCCCGAGACCCAGTACTTC.

The rearrangement links TRBV2 to TRBJ2-7, with TRBD2 matching over 10 bases. Trimming removed 6 bases from V and 5 bases from J; junction bases left unmatched: 7. The CDR3 spans 14 residues. CDR1 and CDR2 from the germline V gene are SNHLY and FYNNEI. CDR3 DNA sequence: TGTGCCAGCAGCTTCTTAGCGGGGGGAAACGAGCAGTACTTC. Its translation is CASSFLAGGNEQYF.

The chain carries TRBV7-2 and TRBJ2-1; TRBD2 aligns across 10 bases. The CDR3 extends over 15 amino acids. Per the germline V gene, CDR1 is SGHTA and CDR2 is FQGNSA. V lost 1 base and J lost 7; bases outside the gene matches: 4. Here the CDR3 DNA reads TGTGCCAGCAGCTTAGAGCTAGCGGGAGCGAATGAGCAGTTCTTC. This sequence encodes CASSLELAGANEQFF. Supplemented by reference TRBV7-2 and TRBJ2-1, the full variable domain reads GAGVSQSPSNKVTEKGKDVELRCDPISGHTALYWYRQSLGQGLEFLIYFQGNSAPDKSGLPSDRFSAERTGGSVSTLTIQRTQQEDSAVYLCASSLELAGANEQFFGPGTRLTVL.

The chain carries TRBV2 and TRBJ2-2, with 8 bases that match TRBD1. V was clipped by 5 bases and J by 6 bases; unmatched bases: 2. There are 13 residues in the CDR3. In germline, CDR1 is SNHLY, CDR2 FYNNEI. The CDR3 reads CASSLQGAGELFF. Here the CDR3 DNA reads TGTGCCAGCAGTTTACAGGGGGCCGGGGAGCTGTTTTTT.

This clonotype was seen many times. The chain has TRBV11-3 and TRBJ2-1; a possible D gene is TRBD2 (5 bases). Germline CDR1 is SGHNT and CDR2 is YENEEA. This CDR3 comprises 15 residues. Trimming left V 0 bases short and J 6 bases short, with 12 bases between. CDR3 in amino acids: CASSLEGLAGNEQFF. Here the CDR3 DNA reads TGTGCCAGCAGCTTAGAAGGGCTAGCAGGCAATGAGCAGTTCTTC.

The J gene is TRBJ1-3, the V gene TRBV5-1; D might be TRBD1 (6 bases). V was clipped by 0 bases and J by 8 bases, with 15 bases between them. There are 15 residues in the CDR3. The germline gives CDR1 SGHRS, CDR2 YFSETQ. The CDR3 nucleotides are TGCGCCAGCAGCTTGGGGACAGTGGATGGCTACACCATATATTTT. Translating gives CASSLGTVDGYTIYF.

This sequence joins TRBV5-1 and TRBJ2-2; 7 nucleotides agree with TRBD2. The germline gives CDR1 SGHRS, CDR2 YFSETQ. CDR3 length: 15 residues. After removal of 0 bases from V and 6 bases from J, the junction contained 5 bases not matched to a gene. The CDR3 DNA is TGCGCCAGCAGCTTGGCACTAGCGAATCCCGGGGAGCTGTTTTTT. Encoded protein: CASSLALANPGELFF.

This clonotype was picked up many times. The chain recombines TRBV5-1 with TRBJ2-7; 8 nucleotides align to TRBD1. V dropped 5 bases and J dropped 4; count of bases not matched to a gene: 5. The germline gives CDR1 SGHRS, CDR2 YFSETQ. This CDR3 has 13 residues. The DNA of the CDR3 is TGCGCCAGCAGTCCGACAGGGGAGTACGAGCAGTACTTC. Translating it yields CASSPTGEYEQYF.

This chain joins TRBV18 and TRBJ1-2; 7 nucleotides align to TRBD1. J was trimmed by 8 bases and V by 3 bases; bases with no gene match: 12. In germline, CDR1 is KGHSH, CDR2 LQKENI. CDR3 length: 15 residues. This chain's CDR3 is CASSPRTGSEEGYTF. In DNA form, the CDR3 reads TGTGCCAGCTCACCCAGGACAGGATCGGAGGAAGGCTACACCTTC.

This clonotype has a single count. The V gene is TRBV20-1, the J gene TRBJ2-7; D is unclear. The CDR3 is 11 amino acids. Germline lookup yields CDR1 DFQATT and CDR2 SNEGSKA (reference sequence). Trimming removed 2 bases at V and 3 bases at J, with 5 bases between. In DNA, the CDR3 is TGCAGTGCTAGAAACCTCTACGAGCAGTACTTC. As protein: CSARNLYEQYF.